The present T cell receptor beta chain was sequenced within a study of shared clonotypes between healthy human individuals. This CDR3 has 12 amino acids. V lost 4 bases, J lost 6 bases, and 10 bases lay in between. Germline V lookup: CDR1 SEHNR, CDR2 FQNEAQ (reference sequence). Genomic DNA of every subset was divided equally among multiple immunoSEQ plates. TCRdb keeps only in-frame clones here, not all; method: immunoSEQ multiplex PCR. The sample has 450,000 to 500,000 clones; over 70% are singletons. This clonotype was obtained from a woman between 40 and 55 years old in good health. Some clones in this sample may be carry-over from other donors' samples. This sequence joins TRBV7-9 and TRBJ2-7; D is undetermined. Sequencing was carried out using PBMCs. In DNA form, the CDR3 reads TGTGCCAGCAGCTCGTCATCCAGCGAGCAGTACTTC. Its protein product is CASSSSSSEQYF.